These T cell receptor beta chains were read from a single sample in a study of neurological immune-mediated disorders. TCRdb ran MiXCR on the 5' RACE reads and lists one entry per CDR3 protein. The repertoire holds approximately 47,000 distinct CDR3 sequences, with approximately 11% as singletons. Sample: PBMCs. These receptors were taken from a male donor with HTLV-1-associated myelopathy (HAM/TSP). CDR3s include the opening cysteine and the closing phenylalanine or tryptophan.

TRBJ2-5 TRBV5-1 CASSLGTGQETQYF
TRBJ1-6 TRBV20-1 CSARVGIYNSPLHF
TRBJ1-2 TRBV3-1 CASSLKAASNYGYTF
TRBJ1-1 TRBV15 CATSRGGAGLPEAFF
TRBJ1-6 TRBV3-1 CASSQFPLDSPLHF
TRBJ2-7 TRBV6-5 CASRLPGQGSYEQYF
TRBJ2-3 TRBV5-6 CASSLDRGRFADTQYF
TRBJ2-1 TRBV9 CARRVGGNEQFF
TRBJ2-7 TRBV20-1 CSAQRGTEQYF
TRBJ1-1 TRBV5-1 CASSTRTGMNTEAFF
TRBJ2-1 TRBV10-3 CAISESGGYEQFF
TRBJ1-5 TRBV27 CASSFGPRDGGNQPQHF
TRBJ2-3 TRBV5-6 CASSLVGPSTDTQYF
TRBJ2-7 TRBV2 CASRGLAGALSYEQYF
TRBJ2-3 TRBV11-2 CASSLSGGDSTDTQYF
TRBJ2-3 TRBV9 CASSARTSGGLGEDTQYF
TRBJ2-5 TRBV7-2 CASSFPRDQETQYF
TRBJ2-3 TRBV9 CASSVGVGSTDTQYF
TRBJ2-3 TRBV5-1 CASSLDSFKDTQYF
TRBJ1-5 TRBV3-1 CASSQNPDRQPQHF
TRBJ2-7 TRBV5-1 CASSLGLGQGAYEQYF
TRBJ2-7 TRBV20-1 CSAPTARSYEQYF
TRBJ2-5 TRBV27 CASSYGTGGVETQYF
TRBJ2-5 TRBV20-1 CSARKSDKVQETQYF